The rows below give T cell receptor beta chains drawn from one sample of a study of blood T cell repertoires in COVID-19. TCRdb's copy holds only in-frame clones and misses some; the assay was immunoSEQ multiplex PCR. In the table there are roughly 140,000 clones, 70% to 90% of which are singletons. Specimen: peripheral blood. Receptors originate from a woman aged 55 to 70 with COVID-19, enrolled during active disease. The CDR3 runs from the conserved cysteine through the conserved F or W. A D gene is named only where the DNA matches it firmly. Clone size appears in some rows only: once, few, many, or a class for an expanded clone.

v_gene: TRBV5-5; d_gene: -; j_gene: TRBJ1-3; abundance: few; CDR3aa: CASSPQVSRNTIYF; CDR3nt: TGTGCCAGCAGCCCCCAGGTATCCCGAAACACCATATATTTT
v_gene: TRBV7-2; d_gene: -; j_gene: TRBJ2-3; abundance: -; CDR3aa: CASSLTLAADTQYF; CDR3nt: TGTGCCAGCAGCTTAACATTGGCGGCAGATACGCAGTATTTT
v_gene: TRBV19; d_gene: -; j_gene: TRBJ2-6; abundance: few; CDR3aa: CASSQGTGANVLTF; CDR3nt: TGTGCCAGTAGCCAGGGTACCGGGGCCAACGTCCTGACTTTC
v_gene: TRBV12-3/TRBV12-4; d_gene: -; j_gene: TRBJ2-7; abundance: -; CDR3aa: CASSLQDNEQYF; CDR3nt: TGTGCCAGCAGTTTACAGGACAACGAGCAGTACTTC
v_gene: TRBV5-1; d_gene: TRBD2; j_gene: TRBJ2-5; abundance: -; CDR3aa: CASSLVASGGETQYF; CDR3nt: TGCGCCAGCAGCTTGGTTGCTAGCGGGGGGGAGACCCAGTACTTC
v_gene: TRBV19; d_gene: TRBD1; j_gene: TRBJ1-1; abundance: -; CDR3aa: CASSIPKGAYTEAFF; CDR3nt: TGTGCCAGTAGTATTCCCAAGGGGGCGTACACTGAAGCTTTCTTT
v_gene: TRBV3-1/TRBV3-2; d_gene: -; j_gene: TRBJ1-5; abundance: once; CDR3aa: CASSGGGALNQPQHF; CDR3nt: TGTGCCAGCAGCGGAGGAGGTGCCCTCAATCAGCCCCAGCATTTT
v_gene: TRBV19; d_gene: -; j_gene: TRBJ1-5; abundance: -; CDR3aa: CASRTQGNNQPQHF; CDR3nt: TGTGCCAGTAGAACGCAGGGGAACAATCAGCCCCAGCATTTT
v_gene: TRBV9; d_gene: -; j_gene: TRBJ1-2; abundance: -; CDR3aa: CASSSAGGGLYGYTF; CDR3nt: TGTGCCAGCAGCTCTGCCGGGGGGGGCCTCTATGGCTACACCTTC
v_gene: TRBV11-1; d_gene: TRBD1; j_gene: TRBJ1-1; abundance: -; CDR3aa: CASSPQGTNTEAFF; CDR3nt: TGTGCCAGCAGCCCACAGGGGACGAACACTGAAGCTTTCTTT
v_gene: TRBV30; d_gene: -; j_gene: TRBJ1-5; abundance: -; CDR3aa: CASGNSNQPQHF; CDR3nt: TGTGCCAGCGGGAATAGCAATCAGCCCCAGCATTTT
v_gene: TRBV5-1; d_gene: TRBD1; j_gene: TRBJ2-3; abundance: -; CDR3aa: CASTQTGTTDTQYF; CDR3nt: TGCGCCAGCACCCAGACAGGGACCACAGATACGCAGTATTTT
v_gene: TRBV19; d_gene: TRBD1; j_gene: TRBJ1-2; abundance: -; CDR3aa: CASSISRGDRGYTF; CDR3nt: TGTGCCAGTAGTATTTCCAGGGGGGACAGAGGCTACACCTTC
v_gene: TRBV29-1; d_gene: -; j_gene: TRBJ2-2; abundance: few; CDR3aa: CSTIQGYTGELFF; CDR3nt: TGCAGCACCATCCAGGGGTACACCGGGGAGCTGTTTTTT
v_gene: TRBV5-6; d_gene: -; j_gene: TRBJ2-5; abundance: -; CDR3aa: CASSKTGRQETQYF; CDR3nt: TGTGCCAGCAGCAAGACAGGGAGGCAAGAGACCCAGTACTTC
v_gene: TRBV27; d_gene: TRBD2; j_gene: TRBJ2-3; abundance: -; CDR3aa: CASSPLAGVVDTQYF; CDR3nt: TGTGCCAGCAGTCCCCTAGCGGGAGTGGTAGATACGCAGTATTTT
v_gene: TRBV6-5; d_gene: TRBD2; j_gene: TRBJ2-1; abundance: -; CDR3aa: CASSYQGLAGDREQFF; CDR3nt: TGTGCCAGCAGTTATCAGGGACTAGCGGGAGATCGTGAGCAGTTCTTC
v_gene: TRBV7-2; d_gene: TRBD1; j_gene: TRBJ1-2; abundance: -; CDR3aa: CASSFAQGASYTF; CDR3nt: TGTGCCAGCAGCTTTGCCCAGGGGGCTAGCTACACCTTC
v_gene: TRBV3-1/TRBV3-2; d_gene: -; j_gene: TRBJ1-1; abundance: -; CDR3aa: CASSQDRGTEAFF; CDR3nt: TGTGCCAGCAGCCAAGACAGGGGTACTGAAGCTTTCTTT
v_gene: TRBV10-3; d_gene: TRBD1; j_gene: TRBJ1-5; abundance: -; CDR3aa: CAISGGTDYQPQHF; CDR3nt: TGTGCCATCAGTGGAGGGACAGACTATCAGCCCCAGCATTTT
v_gene: TRBV30; d_gene: -; j_gene: TRBJ1-1; abundance: -; CDR3aa: CAWSAQSNTEAFF; CDR3nt: TGTGCCTGGAGTGCCCAGTCCAACACTGAAGCTTTCTTT
v_gene: TRBV19; d_gene: TRBD1; j_gene: TRBJ1-2; abundance: once; CDR3aa: CASSIRQGGYTF; CDR3nt: TGTGCCAGTAGTATTAGACAGGGAGGCTACACCTTC
v_gene: TRBV6-5; d_gene: -; j_gene: TRBJ1-6; abundance: -; CDR3aa: CASSTGTGSPLHF; CDR3nt: TGTGCCAGCAGTACAGGGACGGGTTCACCCCTCCACTTT
v_gene: TRBV12-3/TRBV12-4; d_gene: -; j_gene: TRBJ1-1; abundance: -; CDR3aa: CASSSRGNTEAFF; CDR3nt: TGTGCCAGCAGTTCCCGAGGGAACACTGAAGCTTTCTTT